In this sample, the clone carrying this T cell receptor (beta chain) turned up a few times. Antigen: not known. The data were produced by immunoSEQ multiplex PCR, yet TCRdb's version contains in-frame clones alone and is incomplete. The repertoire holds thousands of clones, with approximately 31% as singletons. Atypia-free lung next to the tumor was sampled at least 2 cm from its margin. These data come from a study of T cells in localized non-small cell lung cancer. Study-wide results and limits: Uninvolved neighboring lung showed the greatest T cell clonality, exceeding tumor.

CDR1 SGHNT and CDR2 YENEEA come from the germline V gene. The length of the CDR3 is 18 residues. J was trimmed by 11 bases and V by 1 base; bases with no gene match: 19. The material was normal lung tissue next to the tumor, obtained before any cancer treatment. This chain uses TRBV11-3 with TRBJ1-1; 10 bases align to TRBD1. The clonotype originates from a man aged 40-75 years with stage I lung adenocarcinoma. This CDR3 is CASSLVAGTGATSRGAFF. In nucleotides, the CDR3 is TGTGCCAGCAGCTTAGTAGCGGGGACAGGGGCTACGTCTAGAGGGGCTTTCTTT.